What follows are 28 T cell receptor beta chains derived from one specimen sequenced in a study of cytomegalovirus exposure and HLA in healthy donors. Profiled with immunoSEQ multiplex PCR; TCRdb holds only in-frame clones, not every one. The sample consists of more than 140,000 clones, roughly nine tenths of them appearing once. Source material: PBMCs. These TCRs come from a woman under 30 in good health and CMV-seropositive.

This chain connects TRBV29-1 to TRBJ1-2; D is unclear. V lost 4 bases, J lost 2 bases, and 11 bases lay in between. The CDR3 covers 13 residues. Germline V gene lookup returns CDR1 SQVTM and CDR2 ANQGSEA. In nucleotides, the CDR3 is TGCAGCGTTGCGACTGCCAACAACTATGGCTACACCTTC. This translates into CSVATANNYGYTF.

The rearrangement joins TRBV19 to TRBJ1-2, with 8 bases aligning to TRBD1. The CDR3 is made up of 14 amino acids. Germline CDR1 reads LNHDA; CDR2 reads SQIVND (reference sequence). V was pared by 0 bases and J by 6 bases, with 3 bases of the junction left unmatched. DNA for the CDR3: TGTGCCAGTAGTATAGATCAGGGGGCTGATGGCTACACCTTC. This codes for CASSIDQGADGYTF.

The chain couples TRBV19 to TRBJ1-2, with D maybe TRBD1 (5 bases). The CDR3 length is 14 residues. CDR1 LNHDA and CDR2 SQIVND come from the germline V gene (reference sequence). V lost 4 bases and J 2 bases, leaving 11 bases between the germline ends. CDR3 coding DNA: TGTGCCAGTAGTAACCGGACACTCAACTATGGCTACACCTTC. It specifies CASSNRTLNYGYTF. Supplemented by reference TRBV19 and TRBJ1-2, the full variable domain reads DGGITQSPKYLFRKEGQNVTLSCEQNLNHDAMYWYRQDPGQGLRLIYYSQIVNDFQKGDIAEGYSVSREKKESFPLTVTSAQKNPTAFYLCASSNRTLNYGYTFGSGTRLTVV.

The chain recombines TRBV11-3 with TRBJ2-1, with 9 positions matching TRBD1. CDR3 size: 19 residues. Germline loops: CDR1 SGHNT, CDR2 YENEEA. The trim removed 0 bases at V and 7 bases at J, leaving 16 bases unmatched. The CDR3 DNA reads TGTGCCAGCAGCTTAGATGACTCCCACAGGGGGCCAGGATTAAATGAGCAGTTCTTC. Translating it yields CASSLDDSHRGPGLNEQFF.

The V and J genes are TRBV27 and TRBJ2-7, with 7 positions matching TRBD1. With V trimmed by 4 bases and J by 3 bases, 6 bases remained unmatched. Per the germline V gene, CDR1 is MNHEY and CDR2 is SMNVEV (reference sequence). The CDR3 is 14 amino acids. CDR3 amino acids: CASSSSGQSYEQYF. Written as DNA, the CDR3 is TGTGCCAGCAGTTCGTCGGGACAGAGCTACGAGCAGTACTTC.

This clone occurred once. The CDR3, as DNA: TGTGCCTGGAGTGCTCCAAATTACGGACAGGAAATATATGGCTACACCTTC. Its protein is CAWSAPNYGQEIYGYTF. The V and J genes are TRBV30 and TRBJ1-2; 7 bases fit TRBD1. Per the germline V gene, CDR1 is GTSNPN and CDR2 is SVGIG (reference sequence). This CDR3 region has 17 residues. J gave up 5 bases and V 1 base, and 16 bases lay outside the gene matches.

The rearrangement links TRBV5-4 to TRBJ1-2, with D tentatively TRBD1 (5 bases). The CDR3 extends over 13 amino acids. Between the trimmed V and J ends, which lost 4 bases and 2 bases, there was a span of 9 bases. Germline CDR1 and CDR2: SGHNT and YYREEE (reference sequence). The CDR3 loop reads CASSTRQNYGYTF. In DNA, the CDR3 is TGTGCCAGCAGCACGAGACAGAACTATGGCTACACCTTC.

The genes are TRBV5-1 and TRBJ2-7, with TRBD2 identical over 11 bases. The CDR3 extends over 15 amino acids. The germline V gene has CDR1 SGHRS and CDR2 YFSETQ. Trimming cost V 2 bases and J 5 bases; bases outside gene matches: 6. The CDR3 region has the DNA TGCGCCAGCAGCTTACTAGCGGGAGCCCCCCACGAGCAGTACTTC. Amino acids: CASSLLAGAPHEQYF. Variable domain in full (rest from reference TRBV5-1 and TRBJ2-7): KAGVTQTPRYLIKTRGQQVTLSCSPISGHRSVSWYQQTPGQGLQFLFEYFSETQRNKGNFPGRFSGRQFSNSRSEMNVSTLELGDSALYLCASSLLAGAPHEQYFGPGTRLTVT.

As for this clone: The same CDR3 is also encoded by other DNA sequences in this sample. CDR3 nucleotide sequence: TGTGCCAGCAGCGGGACACCCCAAGAGACCCAGTACTTC. Amino acids: CASSGTPQETQYF. The chain employs TRBV5-4 and TRBJ2-5; D perhaps matches TRBD1 (6 bases). The CDR3 sequence is 13 residues long. CDR1 is SGHNT, CDR2 YYREEE, per germline (reference sequence). V was pared by 4 bases and J by 1 base, with 8 bases between.

The V call is TRBV6-1, the J call TRBJ2-7; 15 bases line up with TRBD2. After removal of 2 bases from V and 6 bases from J, the junction contained 5 bases not matched to a gene. Germline V lookup: CDR1 MNHNS, CDR2 SASEGT. The CDR3 loop spans 16 amino acids. The DNA of the CDR3 is TGTGCCAGCAGTGAAAAACGGACTAGCGGGAGGGTCGAGCAGTACTTC. Translation: CASSEKRTSGRVEQYF.

The chain couples TRBV10-3 to TRBJ1-4, with D uncertain. Germline CDR1 and CDR2: ENHRY and SYGVKD. The V gene lost 5 bases and the J gene lost 7 bases, with 14 bases spanning the gap. The CDR3 totals 14 residues. The DNA of the CDR3 is TGTGCCATCAGTCAGGCAGGTTCCGGTGAAAAACTGTTTTTT. Translated: CAISQAGSGEKLFF.

V gene TRBV18 combines with J gene TRBJ2-7; the D gene is possibly TRBD1 (6 bases). This CDR3 contains 15 residues. Germline V CDR1 and CDR2: KGHSH, LQKENI. V lost 2 bases, J lost 5 bases, and 16 bases lay in between. The CDR3 region is CASSPSRRGRNEQYF. The CDR3 DNA sequence: TGTGCCAGCTCACCATCCCGCAGGGGACGCAACGAGCAGTACTTC.

This chain joins TRBV6-1 and TRBJ1-1; TRBD1 might be the D (6 bases). Trimming removed 1 base at V and 4 bases at J, with 7 bases between. Germline assignment: CDR1 MNHNS and CDR2 SASEGT. CDR3 length: 13 amino acids. For the CDR3, the DNA is TGTGCCAGCAGTGAAGGCAGGGGCACTGAAGCTTTCTTT. Translated: CASSEGRGTEAFF.

The chain couples TRBV11-3 to TRBJ1-1; D remains ambiguous. Germline CDR1 is SGHNT and CDR2 is YENEEA. V was trimmed by 2 bases and J by 3 bases, leaving 4 bases between them. The CDR3 extends over 12 amino acids. The CDR3 DNA sequence: TGTGCCAGCAGCTTAACGGACACTGAAGCTTTCTTT. Residues: CASSLTDTEAFF.

The chain carries TRBV6-1 and TRBJ2-7, with TRBD2 identical over 7 bases. The CDR3 extends over 15 amino acids. With 2 bases clipped from V and 4 bases from J, the junction kept 8 bases outside the gene matches. Germline loops: CDR1 MNHNS, CDR2 SASEGT. The CDR3 loop is CASSESGRAVYEQYF. DNA of the CDR3: TGTGCCAGCAGTGAATCAGGGAGGGCCGTGTACGAGCAGTACTTC.

This CDR3 reads CASSDREDNEQFF. CDR3 nucleotides: TGTGCCAGCAGCGACCGGGAGGACAATGAGCAGTTCTTC. The chain couples TRBV6-4 to TRBJ2-1; TRBD2 matches at 7 bases. Germline CDR1 and CDR2: MRHNA and SNTAGT. This CDR3 has 13 amino acids. The J segment lost 5 bases and the V segment lost 6 bases, leaving 4 bases of the junction unmatched.

The CDR3 DNA sequence: TGCGCCAGCAGCCAAGATCGTCACACGTCCTCCTACAATGAGCAGTTCTTC. Residues: CASSQDRHTSSYNEQFF. The chain employs TRBV4-1 and TRBJ2-1; no clear D. With 0 bases removed from V and 0 bases from J, the gap between germline ends came to 12 bases. Germline V gene sequence: CDR1 MGHRA, CDR2 YSYEKL. The CDR3 contains 17 residues.

This clone was counted once. The rearrangement joins TRBV5-3 to TRBJ2-3, with TRBD1 identical over 8 bases. TRBV5-3 is an open reading frame, and its role is uncertain. The ends lost 6 bases at V and 4 bases at J; junction bases unmatched: 10. The CDR3 length is 15 residues. The CDR3 protein is CARTEDRVRADTQYF. CDR3 bases: TGTGCCAGAACTGAGGACAGGGTCCGCGCAGATACGCAGTATTTT.

This clone came up once. The gene calls are TRBV6-1 and TRBJ2-5; 7 bases align to TRBD1. The CDR3 is 13 amino acids. V dropped 6 bases and J dropped 2; count of bases not matched to a gene: 3. The germline V gene encodes CDR1 MNHNS and CDR2 SASEGT. The CDR3 DNA reads TGTGCCAGCAGCGGGACAGCTCAAGAGACCCAGTACTTC. Encoded protein: CASSGTAQETQYF.

This clone was seen once. The genes are TRBV4-1 and TRBJ2-3; D may be TRBD2 (7 bases). The CDR3 runs to 16 residues. The ends were cut back, 2 bases at V and 4 bases at J, with 16 bases in the middle. Germline values: CDR1 MGHRA, CDR2 YSYEKL. The DNA for the CDR3 is TGCGCCAGCAGCCAACCTGGGGGGGGCGGGGCAGATACGCAGTATTTT. Amino acid sequence: CASSQPGGGGADTQYF.

J is TRBJ2-3 and V is TRBV4-3; the match to TRBD2 covers 15 bases. J was trimmed by 1 base and V by 1 base; bases with no gene match: 0. Germline V gene sequence: CDR1 LGHNA, CDR2 YSLEER. This CDR3 comprises 17 residues. The CDR3 protein is CASSQGTSGRGTDTQYF. The CDR3 region has the DNA TGCGCCAGCAGCCAAGGGACTAGCGGGAGGGGCACAGATACGCAGTATTTT.

This chain links TRBV5-1 with TRBJ1-2; D is unclear. Germline CDR1 reads SGHRS; CDR2 reads YFSETQ. The CDR3 has 13 amino acids. Trimming removed 5 bases from V and 4 bases from J, with 12 bases in between. For the CDR3, the DNA is TGCGCCAGCAGTAGTTTGTCAGGCTATGGCTACACCTTC. This translates into CASSSLSGYGYTF.

The J gene is TRBJ2-3, the V gene TRBV10-3, with TRBD2 as a possible D gene (5 bases). Germline CDR1 is ENHRY and CDR2 is SYGVKD. The CDR3 loop spans 14 amino acids. The V gene lost 3 bases and the J gene lost 11 bases, with 18 bases spanning the gap. The CDR3 spells CAISDQDSTSEQYF. The DNA for the CDR3 is TGTGCCATCAGTGATCAGGACTCGACTTCAGAGCAGTATTTT.

This chain links TRBV7-2 with TRBJ2-1; 9 bases fit TRBD2. The CDR3 contains 15 residues. V lost 5 bases, J lost 6 bases, and 8 bases stayed unmatched. Germline assignment: CDR1 SGHTA and CDR2 FQGNSA. The CDR3 bases are TGTGCCAGCAGCGGAGGACTAGCGTATTCCAATGAGCAGTTCTTC. Its protein is CASSGGLAYSNEQFF.

The rearrangement joins TRBV9 to TRBJ2-3; D not certain. Germline lookup yields CDR1 SGDLS and CDR2 YYNGEE. V was cut by 4 bases and J by 0 bases, with 9 bases left in between. The CDR3 loop spans 14 amino acids. The CDR3 reads CASSPRMSTDTQYF. The DNA for the CDR3 is TGTGCCAGCAGCCCCAGGATGAGCACAGATACGCAGTATTTT.

The rearrangement joins TRBV7-6 to TRBJ2-3, with 8 bases matching TRBD2. The CDR3 runs 15 residues. V lost 5 bases, J lost 5 bases, and 9 bases stayed unmatched. Germline lookup yields CDR1 SGHVS and CDR2 FNYEAQ. The CDR3 nucleotides are TGTGCCAGCAGCACCTCAGCGGGAGAGAGAGATACGCAGTATTTT. It codes for CASSTSAGERDTQYF. The whole variable domain, filled in from reference TRBV7-6 and TRBJ2-3, reads GAGVSQSPRYKVTKRGQDVALRCDPISGHVSLYWYRQALGQGPEFLTYFNYEAQQDKSGLPNDRFSAERPEGSISTLTIQRTEQRDSAMYRCASSTSAGERDTQYFGPGTRLTVL.

This sequence joins TRBV30 and TRBJ2-7; weak D call: TRBD1 (6 bases). V dropped 6 bases and J dropped 2 bases, with 14 bases sitting between them. CDR1 GTSNPN and CDR2 SVGIG come from the germline V gene (reference sequence). CDR3 length equals 13 residues. CDR3 residues: CACIRDIAYEQYF. The DNA of the CDR3 is TGTGCCTGCATCCGGGACATAGCCTACGAGCAGTACTTC. The full variable domain, rest sourced from reference TRBV30 and TRBJ2-7, is SQTIHQWPATLVQPVGSPLSLECTVEGTSNPNLYWYRQAAGRGLQLLFYSVGIGQISSEVPQNLSASRPQDRQFILSSKKLLLSDSGFYLCACIRDIAYEQYFGPGTRLTVT.

The CDR3 nucleotides are TGTGCCACCAGCAGAGGGACACCAACCTACGAGCAGTACTTC. Its translation is CATSRGTPTYEQYF. V usage is TRBV15 and J usage is TRBJ2-7; D might be TRBD1 (5 bases). Germline-derived CDR1 and CDR2 are LNHNV and YYDKDF (reference sequence). V was shortened by 1 base and J by 2 bases, with 9 bases between the two germline ends. The CDR3 has 14 residues.